The next 32 T cell receptor beta chains were all read from a single sample in a study of regulatory T cells in long-lasting Graves disease. Time point meaning: persistent/refractory GD, antithyroid drugs over 5 years with positive TRAb. PBMCs provided the RNA from which the TCR library was made. The authors built TCR beta libraries using iRepertoire HTBI primers and Arm-PCR of CDR3 regions. TCRdb recomputed calls from the multiplex PCR reads with MiXCR, one row per CDR3 protein. The sample records hundreds of thousands of distinct CDR3 sequences, about 30% being singletons. The material was peripheral blood mononuclear cells (PBMCs), obtained when the disease was refractory, from a patient treated with antithyroid drugs. These receptors came from a female donor with Graves disease.

The V gene is TRBV6-1, the J gene TRBJ1-2, with 9 bases matching TRBD1. V was pared by 5 bases and J by 4 bases, with 11 bases of the junction left unmatched. The CDR3 consists of 16 residues. In germline, CDR1 is MNHNS, CDR2 SASEGT. The CDR3 sequence: CASSPLDRGLTYGYTF. CDR3 sequence (DNA): TGTGCCAGCAGTCCCCTGGACAGGGGCCTCACCTATGGCTACACCTTC.

The chain uses TRBV14 and TRBJ1-1; 9 bases match TRBD1. Germline V gene sequence: CDR1 SGHDN, CDR2 FVKESK. CDR3 length: 15 residues. With V trimmed by 3 bases and J by 6 bases, 8 bases remained unmatched. CDR3 coding DNA: TGTGCCAGCAGCCACTACAGGGGGCGCCGGGCTGAAGCTTTCTTT. Protein sequence: CASSHYRGRRAEAFF.

There are many counts of this clonotype. V usage is TRBV2 and J usage is TRBJ1-1; D may be TRBD1 (6 bases). CDR1 and CDR2 (germline): SNHLY, FYNNEI. V was shortened by 6 bases and J by 6 bases, with 14 bases between the two germline ends. CDR3 length: 13 residues. CDR3 protein: CASRERGGAEAFF. The CDR3 DNA follows: TGTGCCAGCAGAGAACGGGGGGGCGCTGAAGCTTTCTTT.

There are many counts of this clonotype. The gene calls are TRBV6-1 and TRBJ1-2, with TRBD1 as a possible D gene (5 bases). Germline CDR1 and CDR2: MNHNS and SASEGT. V lost 6 bases, J lost 6 bases, and 17 bases lay in between. The CDR3 extends over 14 amino acids. The CDR3 reads CASRRGTIMDGYTF. DNA for the CDR3: TGTGCCAGCAGACGCGGGACGATAATGGATGGCTACACCTTC.

V and J are TRBV5-4 and TRBJ1-1; no reliable D call. Germline assignment: CDR1 SGHNT and CDR2 YYREEE (reference sequence). The CDR3 has 13 residues. Between the trimmed V and J ends, which lost 0 bases and 11 bases, there was a span of 14 bases. The CDR3 DNA follows: TGTGCCAGCAGCTTGGTCGGTCTCGACGAGGCTTTCTTT. Amino acids: CASSLVGLDEAFF.

This clonotype appeared a single time. V gene TRBV6-2 or TRBV6-3 combines with J gene TRBJ2-6; D gene unclear. V gave up 5 bases and J gave up 0 bases, with 14 bases separating them. Germline V gives CDR1 MNHEY, CDR2 SVGEGT. The CDR3 consists of 17 residues. The CDR3 DNA sequence: TGTGCCAGCAGTCAGAAACAGAGAACCTCTGGGGCCAACGTCCTGACTTTC. Translation gives CASSQKQRTSGANVLTF.

Comment on this clonotype: A much larger clone differs by one base, so this may be a read error. The genes are TRBV2 and TRBJ1-1; 7 positions match TRBD1. CDR1 is SNHLY and CDR2 is FYNNEI in the germline V gene. The CDR3 has 14 residues. J lost 5 bases, V lost 5 bases, and 8 bases had no gene match. CDR3 DNA: TGTGCCAGCAGTTCTCGCAGGGGGGGGACTGAAGCTTTCTTT. It yields the protein CASSSRRGGTEAFF.

The V gene is TRBV4-2, the J gene TRBJ1-1; 7 bases line up with TRBD1. Germline V gives CDR1 LGHNA, CDR2 YNFKEQ. Trimming at V came to 4 bases and at J to 2 bases, leaving 7 bases not matched to a gene. The CDR3 contains 15 residues. The CDR3 region has the DNA TGTGCCAGCAGCCCTTTCGACAGGGTAAACACTGAAGCTTTCTTT. It translates to CASSPFDRVNTEAFF.

The V gene is TRBV7-9, the J gene TRBJ2-7; a weak D match, TRBD1 (6 bases). V was clipped by 3 bases and J by 0 bases, with 18 bases between them. Germline CDR1 reads SEHNR; CDR2 reads FQNEAQ (reference sequence). CDR3 length equals 17 residues. CDR3 protein: CASSFRMPGTSSYEQYF. Here the CDR3 DNA reads TGTGCCAGCAGCTTCCGAATGCCCGGGACAAGCTCCTACGAGCAGTACTTC.

Only a few counts were recorded for this clonotype. The chain carries TRBV7-6 and TRBJ1-3, with unresolved D. The CDR3 is 15 residues long. Germline CDR1 SGHVS, CDR2 FNYEAQ. V was trimmed by 8 bases and J by 0 bases, leaving 14 bases between them. CDR3 region: CASARVSNSGNTIYF. CDR3 coding DNA: TGTGCCAGCGCTCGAGTCTCGAACTCTGGAAACACCATATATTTT.

The chain links TRBV12-3 or TRBV12-4 to TRBJ1-6, with D perhaps TRBD1 (5 bases). The CDR3 is 14 residues long. Trimming removed 3 bases at V and 7 bases at J, with 10 bases between. The CDR3 loop reads CASSFWGGNSPLHF. DNA of the CDR3: TGTGCCAGCAGTTTTTGGGGGGGGAATTCACCCCTCCACTTT.

This clonotype showed up just a few times. The rearrangement links TRBV20-1 to TRBJ1-1; D might be TRBD1 (5 bases). Per germline, CDR1 DFQATT and CDR2 SNEGSKA (reference sequence). CDR3 length equals 13 residues. The V end lost 2 bases, the J end lost 4 bases, and 11 bases lay between the germline ends. The CDR3 sequence: CSARQTVGTEAFF. CDR3 DNA: TGCAGTGCTAGACAGACAGTCGGCACTGAAGCTTTCTTT.

The V gene is TRBV2, the J gene TRBJ2-7; the match to TRBD1 covers 10 bases. The junction had 7 bases not matched to a gene; V was cut back by 4 bases and J by 7 bases. The CDR3 runs to 14 residues. The germline gives CDR1 SNHLY, CDR2 FYNNEI. The CDR3 nucleotides read TGTGCCAGCAGTGGGGACAGGGGTCATGGAGAGCAGTACTTC. This gives the protein CASSGDRGHGEQYF. The entire variable domain, with the rest obtained from reference TRBV2 and TRBJ2-7, is as follows: EPEVTQTPSHQVTQMGQEVILRCVPISNHLYFYWYRQILGQKVEFLVSFYNNEISEKSEIFDDQFSVERPDGSNFTLKIRSTKLEDSAMYFCASSGDRGHGEQYFGPGTRLTVT.

The rearrangement joins TRBV2 to TRBJ1-2; 8 positions match TRBD1. The CDR3 extends over 17 amino acids. Germline trimming cut 3 bases from V and 7 bases from J; bases unmatched to any gene: 16. Germline V CDR1 and CDR2: SNHLY, FYNNEI. The CDR3, as DNA: TGTGCCAGCAGTGAGGCGGCAGGGGGCGCGGGGGCCGCTGGCTACACCTTC. Protein product: CASSEAAGGAGAAGYTF.

This sequence joins TRBV20-1 and TRBJ1-4; no clear D gene. Germline values: CDR1 DFQATT, CDR2 SNEGSKA (reference sequence). V lost 3 bases and J lost 8, with 13 bases in between. The CDR3 extends over 13 amino acids. The CDR3 nucleotides are TGCAGTGCTAGTGGCCAGTTGAGAGAAAAACTGTTTTTT. Protein product: CSASGQLREKLFF.

The chain uses TRBV11-2 and TRBJ1-1, with D uncertain. Between the trimmed V and J ends, which lost 2 bases and 4 bases, there was a span of 11 bases. There are 14 residues in the CDR3. Germline V gene data show CDR1 as SGHAT and CDR2 as FQNNGV. CDR3 in amino acids: CASSLPWEGTEAFF. The DNA for the CDR3 is TGTGCCAGCAGCTTACCCTGGGAGGGCACTGAAGCTTTCTTT.

This rearrangement joins TRBV7-9 to TRBJ1-1; 7 bases agree with TRBD1. Germline CDR1 and CDR2: SEHNR and FQNEAQ (reference sequence). This CDR3 is 14 amino acids long. Trimming removed 4 bases from V and 5 bases from J; junction bases left unmatched: 7. CDR3 in DNA: TGTGCCAGCAGCTCAACAACAGGGGATACTGAAGCTTTCTTT. Translating gives CASSSTTGDTEAFF.

This sequence joins TRBV6-5 and TRBJ2-7, with D perhaps matching TRBD1 or TRBD2 (6 bases each). The CDR3 covers 15 residues. From germline, CDR1 is MNHEY and CDR2 SVGAGI. Trimming pared 0 bases from V and 0 bases from J, leaving 9 bases between. DNA of the CDR3: TGTGCCAGCAGTTACTCGAGGGGGGTCTCCTACGAGCAGTACTTC. It specifies CASSYSRGVSYEQYF.

The chain is built from TRBV28 and TRBJ1-3, with no clear D. This CDR3 contains 15 residues. Germline CDR1 is MDHEN and CDR2 is SYDVKM. The V end lost 5 bases, the J end lost 5 bases, and 16 bases lay between the germline ends. This CDR3 reads CASSPSVPARNTIYF. The CDR3, as DNA: TGTGCCAGCAGTCCCTCGGTTCCAGCAAGAAACACCATATATTTT.

The chain is built from TRBV19 and TRBJ2-2, with 7 nucleotides matching TRBD1. The germline V gene encodes CDR1 LNHDA and CDR2 SQIVND (reference sequence). This CDR3 has 14 residues. V gave up 5 bases and J gave up 11 bases; unmatched junction bases: 11. The CDR3 protein is CASSPVPGGSELFF. Here the CDR3 DNA reads TGTGCCAGTAGTCCCGTCCCAGGGGGAAGTGAGCTGTTTTTT.

This chain connects TRBV20-1 to TRBJ1-4; weak D call: TRBD1 (5 bases). CDR3 length: 13 amino acids. V was clipped by 3 bases and J by 6 bases, with 11 bases between them. Germline assignment: CDR1 DFQATT and CDR2 SNEGSKA (reference sequence). For the CDR3, the DNA is TGCAGTGCTAGTCGAGGGACTGATGAAAAACTGTTTTTT. Protein product: CSASRGTDEKLFF.

The J gene is TRBJ1-5, the V gene TRBV7-9, with D perhaps TRBD1 (5 bases). Trimming removed 4 bases from V and 0 bases from J, with 10 bases in between. Germline V lookup: CDR1 SEHNR, CDR2 FQNEAQ (reference sequence). CDR3 length equals 15 residues. The CDR3 region has the DNA TGTGCCAGCAGCTCGGGACGTAATAGCAATCAGCCCCAGCATTTT. Protein: CASSSGRNSNQPQHF. Drawing the rest from reference TRBV7-9 and TRBJ1-5, the complete variable domain is DTGVSQNPRHKITKRGQNVTFRCDPISEHNRLYWYRQTLGQGPEFLTYFQNEAQLEKSRLLSDRFSAERPKGSFSTLEIQRTEQGDSAMYLCASSSGRNSNQPQHFGDGTRLSIL.

This clonotype was counted only a few times. No conserved phenylalanine or tryptophan is present at the end of the CDR3, so a read error is the likely explanation. This chain joins TRBV19 and TRBJ1-1; D is ambiguous. CDR3 length: 13 amino acids. Trimming removed 5 bases at V and 0 bases at J, with 7 bases between. The V gene's germline CDR1 is LNHDA and CDR2 SQIVND (reference sequence). CDR3 region: CASSPRVNTEAFL. DNA for the CDR3: TGTGCCAGTAGTCCAAGGGTGAACACTGAAGCTTTCCTT.

The chain joins TRBV5-1 to TRBJ1-1; 8 bases agree with TRBD1. Germline-derived CDR1 and CDR2 are SGHRS and YFSETQ. V trimming: 4 bases; J trimming: 0 bases; junction bases outside the gene matches: 8. This CDR3 is built from 16 residues. The CDR3 bases are TGCGCCAGCAGCCAAGAAGGACAGGGCGTGAACACTGAAGCTTTCTTT. Protein sequence: CASSQEGQGVNTEAFF.

This chain joins TRBV19 and TRBJ1-1; possibly TRBD1 for D (6 bases). CDR3 length: 15 amino acids. Trimming pared 6 bases from V and 1 base from J, leaving 15 bases between. Per the germline V gene, CDR1 is LNHDA and CDR2 is SQIVND (reference sequence). CDR3 DNA sequence: TGTGCCAGTAGATTCTTAGGGGGGGGGAACACTGAAGCTTTCTTT. It specifies CASRFLGGGNTEAFF.

Ten or more counts support this clonotype. For the CDR3, the DNA is TGTGCCAGCTCCGCAGGGAGGGACAATCAGCCCCAGCATTTT. This gives the protein CASSAGRDNQPQHF. This chain uses TRBV6-1 with TRBJ1-5; possibly TRBD1 for D (5 bases). This CDR3 spans 14 amino acids. V was shortened by 8 bases and J by 3 bases, with 14 bases between the two germline ends. Germline V CDR1 and CDR2: MNHNS, SASEGT.

The chain carries TRBV7-3 and TRBJ1-1; TRBD1 might be the D (5 bases). Between the trimmed V and J ends, which lost 3 bases and 4 bases, there was a span of 18 bases. The germline V gene has CDR1 SGHTA and CDR2 FQGTGA. The CDR3 is 16 amino acids. The CDR3 spells CASSFTRDTKGTEAFF. CDR3 nucleotide sequence: TGTGCCAGCAGCTTCACCAGGGATACCAAGGGCACTGAAGCTTTCTTT.

This clonotype was seen a few times. The chain carries TRBV27 and TRBJ2-2; 9 bases fit TRBD2. Unmatched junction bases numbered 5, after V lost 1 base and J lost 5 bases. The CDR3 is 16 residues long. Per germline, CDR1 MNHEY and CDR2 SMNVEV (reference sequence). CDR3 region: CASSLFRAGGTGELFF. DNA of the CDR3: TGTGCCAGCAGTTTATTTAGAGCGGGAGGAACCGGGGAGCTGTTTTTT.

This clonotype was counted at least ten times. This sequence joins TRBV12-3 or TRBV12-4 and TRBJ2-7; TRBD2 aligns across 10 bases. The V segment lost 10 bases and the J segment 2 bases; nucleotides outside the gene matches: 14. The CDR3 sequence is 16 residues long. Here the CDR3 reads CATTPPGTSAPYEQYF. CDR3 in DNA: TGTGCCACCACCCCCCCCGGGACTAGCGCTCCCTACGAGCAGTACTTC.

The J gene is TRBJ1-4, the V gene TRBV10-3; no reliable D call. Germline V gene lookup returns CDR1 ENHRY and CDR2 SYGVKD. Trimming shortened V by 6 bases and J by 2 bases, and 4 bases separated the two germline ends. CDR3 length equals 12 residues. CDR3 region: CAIRGTNEKLFF. Written as DNA, the CDR3 is TGTGCCATCAGGGGGACTAATGAAAAACTGTTTTTT.

CDR3 sequence (DNA): TGTGCCAGCAGTTTTCTAGACTATTCTGAGCAGTTCTTC. It is translated as CASSFLDYSEQFF. The chain combines TRBV27 with TRBJ2-1; D is perhaps TRBD2 (5 bases). The CDR3 loop spans 13 amino acids. In germline, CDR1 is MNHEY, CDR2 SMNVEV (reference sequence). V lost 3 bases and J lost 9, with 12 bases in between.

This clonotype was seen repeatedly, ten times or more. The chain joins TRBV27 to TRBJ2-7, with TRBD1 matching over 10 bases. This CDR3 has 16 residues. Germline CDR1 is MNHEY and CDR2 is SMNVEV (reference sequence). The V gene end was trimmed by 3 bases and the J gene end by 0 bases; junction bases not matched to a gene: 5. The CDR3 DNA sequence: TGTGCCAGCAGTTTCGGACAGGGGGTGTACTCCTACGAGCAGTACTTC. Translated: CASSFGQGVYSYEQYF.